These 21 T cell receptor beta chains were all obtained from the same sample, sequenced in a study of blood T cells in healthy people across ages. The use of a sample-barcoded 5' primer and a J-beta primer mix characterized a second PCR of roughly 7 to 11 cycles. TCRdb used MiXCR to reprocess the 5' RACE reads, holding one entry per CDR3 protein. The table includes 1.4 million to 1.5 million distinct CDR3 sequences, around 42% detected once. Sequenced sample: blood. Every receptor here comes from a young woman in good health.

The table lists this clonotype with a few counts. The genes are TRBV12-3 or TRBV12-4 and TRBJ2-3; D gene unclear. The CDR3 spans 13 residues. V lost 2 bases and J 4 bases, leaving 7 bases between the germline ends. CDR3 DNA: TGTGCCAGCAGTTTATCGGTACCAGATACGCAGTATTTT. Protein sequence: CASSLSVPDTQYF.

The chain has TRBV20-1 and TRBJ2-7; unclear D gene. The ends were cut back, 1 base at V and 1 base at J, with 5 bases in the middle. In germline, CDR1 is DFQATT, CDR2 SNEGSKA (reference sequence). The CDR3 is 12 residues long. DNA of the CDR3: TGCAGTGCTAGAGGAATTTCCTACGAGCAGTACTTC. This codes for CSARGISYEQYF.

The chain employs TRBV30 and TRBJ1-4; TRBD1 matches at 7 bases. J was trimmed by 6 bases and V by 2 bases; bases with no gene match: 9. Germline V CDR1 and CDR2: GTSNPN, SVGIG (reference sequence). CDR3 length equals 15 residues. The CDR3 region has the DNA TGTGCCTGGAGTTCCCAGGGGGATGAGGATGAAAAACTGTTTTTT. Its protein product is CAWSSQGDEDEKLFF. Variable domain in full (rest from reference TRBV30 and TRBJ1-4): SQTIHQWPATLVQPVGSPLSLECTVEGTSNPNLYWYRQAAGRGLQLLFYSVGIGQISSEVPQNLSASRPQDRQFILSSKKLLLSDSGFYLCAWSSQGDEDEKLFFGSGTQLSVL.

The V and J genes are TRBV4-1 and TRBJ1-2, with 7 bases aligning to TRBD1. CDR3 length: 16 amino acids. The V and J ends lost 4 bases and 4 bases, in that order; junction bases with no gene match: 12. Germline CDR1 reads MGHRA; CDR2 reads YSYEKL. The CDR3 nucleotides are TGCGCCAGCAGCCCCGGGACAGCTGCGTTGTCCTATGGCTACACCTTC. This translates into CASSPGTAALSYGYTF.

J is TRBJ2-3 and V is TRBV4-2, with TRBD2 matching 9 bases. After removal of 4 bases from V and 6 bases from J, the junction contained 8 bases not matched to a gene. CDR3 length: 15 amino acids. Germline CDR1 LGHNA, CDR2 YNFKEQ. CDR3 loop: CASSPLGGGADTQYF. CDR3 nucleotide sequence: TGTGCCAGCAGCCCCCTAGGCGGGGGGGCGGATACGCAGTATTTT.

This rearrangement joins TRBV30 to TRBJ2-7; the match to TRBD1 covers 9 bases. The germline CDR1 and CDR2 sequences are GTSNPN and SVGIG (reference sequence). This CDR3 is built from 15 residues. The junction had 5 bases not matched to a gene; V was cut back by 0 bases and J by 2 bases. CDR3 sequence reads: CAWSVPRQGAYEQYF. For the CDR3, the DNA is TGTGCCTGGAGTGTACCCAGACAGGGGGCCTACGAGCAGTACTTC.

The gene calls are TRBV12-3 or TRBV12-4 and TRBJ2-5, with D tentatively TRBD1 (6 bases). This CDR3 comprises 13 residues. The germline V and J ends were trimmed by 5 bases and 3 bases, with 10 bases remaining between them. CDR3 residues: CASSVRQEETQYF. The CDR3 DNA is TGTGCCAGCAGTGTGCGACAGGAAGAGACCCAGTACTTC.

This clonotype was picked up a small number of times. This chain connects TRBV6-5 to TRBJ1-6, with D tentatively TRBD1 (5 bases). V was clipped by 2 bases and J by 6 bases, with 14 bases between them. Germline V gene lookup returns CDR1 MNHEY and CDR2 SVGAGI. The CDR3 totals 16 residues. The CDR3 DNA reads as TGTGCCAGCAGTTACCCCGTTTGGGGACTTAATTCACCCCTCCACTTT. Protein: CASSYPVWGLNSPLHF.

This clonotype appeared a few times. The DNA of the CDR3 is TGTGCCAGCAGTCTAGATGGACCGCCTAGCTCTGGAAACACCATATATTTT. It is translated as CASSLDGPPSSGNTIYF. V usage is TRBV27 and J usage is TRBJ1-3; D not resolved. Germline CDR1 is MNHEY and CDR2 is SMNVEV (reference sequence). This CDR3 comprises 17 residues. Between the trimmed V and J ends, which lost 5 bases and 0 bases, there was a span of 17 bases.

This clonotype showed up just a few times. V usage is TRBV6-1 and J usage is TRBJ2-3, with D possibly called TRBD1 or TRBD2 (5 bases each). Per germline, CDR1 MNHNS and CDR2 SASEGT. V was trimmed by 3 bases and J by 4 bases, leaving 17 bases between them. This CDR3 contains 16 residues. This CDR3 reads CASSDGKGLGPDTQYF. Written as DNA, the CDR3 is TGTGCCAGCAGTGACGGGAAGGGGCTAGGCCCAGATACGCAGTATTTT.

This clonotype turned up a few times. The gene calls are TRBV4-1 and TRBJ2-3; a possible D gene is TRBD1 (5 bases). Trimming cost V 0 bases and J 5 bases, with 9 bases left between them. Germline V gene sequence: CDR1 MGHRA, CDR2 YSYEKL. The CDR3 sequence is 14 residues long. DNA for the CDR3: TGCGCCAGCAGCCAAGAGGGGCGGATAGATACGCAGTATTTT. It codes for CASSQEGRIDTQYF.

The chain uses TRBV2 and TRBJ2-7; no clear D. The last part of the DNA fits TRBJ2-5 better; the J call may be wrong. There are 12 residues in the CDR3. In germline, CDR1 is SNHLY, CDR2 FYNNEI. CDR3: CASRDPLETQYF. CDR3 DNA sequence: TGTGCCAGCAGGGACCCCTTAGAGACCCAGTACTTC.

This clonotype showed up just a few times. The chain uses TRBV18 and TRBJ2-5; no clear D. Trimming took off 3 bases at V and 2 bases at J, with 7 bases between the two ends. The length of the CDR3 is 13 residues. Germline values: CDR1 KGHSH, CDR2 LQKENI. The CDR3 reads CASSPNTQETQYF. The CDR3 nucleotides read TGTGCCAGCTCACCGAACACACAAGAGACCCAGTACTTC.

This chain links TRBV6-5 with TRBJ1-6; 9 nucleotides align to TRBD1. The CDR3 totals 14 residues. J lost 7 bases, V lost 6 bases, and 4 bases had no gene match. Per germline, CDR1 MNHEY and CDR2 SVGAGI. CDR3 coding DNA: TGTGCCAGCAGGTGGGGGACAGGGAATTCACCCCTCCACTTT. This sequence encodes CASRWGTGNSPLHF.

The chain has TRBV7-9 and TRBJ2-1; TRBD2 aligns across 10 bases. This CDR3 comprises 15 residues. Germline V lookup: CDR1 SEHNR, CDR2 FQNEAQ (reference sequence). The ends lost 8 bases at V and 7 bases at J; junction bases unmatched: 11. The CDR3 is CASLLGAGGVNEQFF. As DNA, the CDR3 is TGTGCCAGCCTCCTGGGAGCGGGAGGGGTAAATGAGCAGTTCTTC. The whole variable domain, filled in from reference TRBV7-9 and TRBJ2-1, reads DTGVSQNPRHKITKRGQNVTFRCDPISEHNRLYWYRQTLGQGPEFLTYFQNEAQLEKSRLLSDRFSAERPKGSFSTLEIQRTEQGDSAMYLCASLLGAGGVNEQFFGPGTRLTVL.

The rearrangement joins TRBV3-1 to TRBJ2-7; 8 nucleotides agree with TRBD2. V was pared by 0 bases and J by 0 bases, with 4 bases of the junction left unmatched. The CDR3 runs 16 residues. CDR1 is LGHDT and CDR2 is YNNKEL in the germline V gene (reference sequence). CDR3 residues: CASSQDPSGYSYEQYF. The CDR3 coding sequence is TGTGCCAGCAGCCAAGATCCTAGCGGGTACTCCTACGAGCAGTACTTC.

In its sample, this clonotype was seen a few times. The chain carries TRBV2 and TRBJ2-1, with D uncertain. CDR3 length equals 14 residues. V was clipped by 6 bases and J by 5 bases, with 14 bases between them. The germline CDR1 and CDR2 sequences are SNHLY and FYNNEI. CDR3 in DNA: TGTGCCAGCAGCCCCCCGGCCCAGAACAATGAGCAGTTCTTC. It specifies CASSPPAQNNEQFF.

The rearrangement joins TRBV5-5 to TRBJ2-7; a possible D gene is TRBD1 (5 bases). This CDR3 is 15 amino acids long. Germline V gene data show CDR1 as SGHKS and CDR2 as YYEKEE (reference sequence). V lost 0 bases, J lost 0 bases, and 10 bases lay in between. For the CDR3, the DNA is TGTGCCAGCAGCTTGGTAACAGGTCCCTCCTACGAGCAGTACTTC. Its protein is CASSLVTGPSYEQYF. Filled out from reference TRBV5-5 and TRBJ2-7, the complete variable domain reads DAGVTQSPTHLIKTRGQQVTLRCSPISGHKSVSWYQQVLGQGPQFIFQYYEKEERGRGNFPDRFSARQFPNYSSELNVNALLLGDSALYLCASSLVTGPSYEQYFGPGTRLTVT.

This clonotype was observed a handful of times. CDR3 sequence reads: CASSWEGNSNQPQHF. Here the CDR3 DNA reads TGTGCCAGCAGTTGGGAGGGGAACAGCAATCAGCCCCAGCATTTT. The rearrangement links TRBV12-3 or TRBV12-4 to TRBJ1-5, with a tentative D call TRBD1 (5 bases). The CDR3 sequence is 15 residues long. The V end was cut by 4 bases, the J end by 1 base, with 11 bases between.

The CDR3: CSLLGYNEQFF. CDR3 nucleotides: TGCAGTCTCCTAGGTTACAATGAGCAGTTCTTC. V usage is TRBV20-1 and J usage is TRBJ2-1; D not certain. Germline CDR1 is DFQATT and CDR2 is SNEGSKA (reference sequence). CDR3 length equals 11 residues. The germline V and J ends were trimmed by 8 bases and 4 bases, with 9 bases remaining between them.

This chain links TRBV9 with TRBJ2-3, with TRBD2 matching over 11 bases. This CDR3 has 17 amino acids. CDR1 SGDLS and CDR2 YYNGEE come from the germline V gene. V was clipped by 1 base and J by 5 bases; unmatched bases: 9. CDR3: CASSVSVAGGPEDTQYF. The CDR3, as DNA: TGTGCCAGCAGCGTATCGGTAGCGGGGGGGCCCGAAGATACGCAGTATTTT.